A selection of T cell receptor beta chains follows, all from one sample in a study of T cell clonotyping in hematopoietic cell transplantation. Libraries were prepared by immunoSEQ multiplex PCR; TCRdb keeps only in-frame clonotypes and omits some of them. The data contain over 10,000 clones, roughly 83% of them seen just once; the ten biggest clones take up about 15%. Sequencing used peripheral blood mononuclear cells, obtained before stem cell transplant. The receptors come from a man in his 60s with acute myeloid leukemia. Some clones in this sample may be carry-over from other donors' samples. Both conserved end residues are part of each CDR3. The order of the fields is D gene, J gene, V gene, clone size, CDR3 protein, CDR3 DNA. D genes are given only for firm matches. Clone size is stated in some rows and not others, as once, few, many or a class when expanded.

TRBD1	TRBJ1-3	TRBV11-3	NA	CASSFGQGNSGNTIYF	TGTGCCAGCAGCTTCGGACAGGGAAACTCTGGAAACACCATATATTTT
NA	TRBJ1-1	TRBV6-5	NA	CASTKEGLNTEAFF	TGTGCCAGCACTAAAGAGGGGCTGAACACTGAAGCTTTCTTT
NA	TRBJ2-7	TRBV5-1	NA	CASSLAGETFEQYF	TGCGCCAGCAGCTTGGCCGGGGAAACCTTCGAGCAGTACTTC
NA	TRBJ1-6	TRBV6-5	NA	CASSSAGGWNNSPLHF	TGTGCCAGCAGTTCCGCGGGAGGCTGGAATAATTCACCCCTCCACTTT
NA	TRBJ2-7	TRBV7-2	NA	CASSLGTASSYEQYF	TGTGCCAGCAGCTTAGGGACAGCAAGCTCCTACGAGCAGTACTTC
NA	TRBJ1-1	TRBV5-1	NA	CASSLGENTEAFF	TGCGCCAGCAGCTTAGGGGAGAACACTGAAGCTTTCTTT
NA	TRBJ2-3	TRBV7-6	once	CASSPLTGIFTDTQYF	TGTGCCAGCAGCCCCTTGACAGGAATATTCACAGATACGCAGTATTTT
TRBD2	TRBJ2-1	TRBV7-9	NA	CASSQAGGGDEQFF	TGTGCCAGCAGCCAGGCGGGGGGAGGGGATGAGCAGTTCTTC
NA	TRBJ2-5	TRBV7-6	NA	CASSAMQGYQETQYF	TGTGCCAGCAGCGCGATGCAGGGTTACCAAGAGACCCAGTACTTC
TRBD1	TRBJ1-2	TRBV7-8	NA	CASSLTGDDYGYTF	TGTGCCAGCAGCTTGACAGGGGACGACTATGGCTACACCTTC
TRBD1	TRBJ1-5	TRBV4-3	NA	CASSPGLGQGGGQPQHF	TGCGCCAGCAGCCCCGGGCTGGGACAGGGGGGCGGTCAGCCCCAGCATTTT
NA	TRBJ1-5	TRBV21-1	NA	CASVQWGSYSNQPQHF	TGTGCCAGCGTTCAGTGGGGATCGTATAGCAATCAGCCCCAGCATTTT
NA	TRBJ2-1	TRBV4-1	NA	CASSQDGIGQFF	TGCGCCAGCAGCCAAGACGGGATAGGGCAGTTCTTC
TRBD2	TRBJ2-3	TRBV7-6	NA	CASSPAGRAGSDTQYF	TGTGCCAGCAGCCCCGCCGGGAGGGCCGGTTCAGATACGCAGTATTTT
NA	TRBJ2-3	TRBV6-4	once	CASSDGRETDTQYF	TGTGCCAGCAGTGACGGGCGCGAGACAGATACGCAGTATTTT
TRBD2	TRBJ2-1	TRBV9	NA	CASSVVSGLAGNEQFF	TGTGCCAGCAGCGTAGTTTCGGGACTAGCGGGGAATGAGCAGTTCTTC
NA	TRBJ1-4	TRBV13	NA	CASSSDRATNEKLFF	TGTGCCAGCAGCTCGGACAGAGCAACTAATGAAAAACTGTTTTTT
NA	TRBJ1-4	TRBV6-5	NA	CASSQSSGWGEKLFF	TGTGCCAGCAGTCAGTCATCTGGTTGGGGTGAAAAACTGTTTTTT
TRBD2	TRBJ2-1	TRBV5-5	few	CASSSLAGEVYNEQFF	TGTGCCAGCAGCTCTCTAGCGGGGGAGGTTTACAATGAGCAGTTCTTC
NA	TRBJ1-5	TRBV5-8	NA	CASSLQGGQPQHF	TGTGCCAGCAGCTTGCAGGGTGGGCAGCCCCAGCATTTT
NA	TRBJ1-2	TRBV19	NA	CASSPENYGYTF	TGTGCCAGTAGTCCCGAGAACTATGGCTACACCTTC
TRBD2	TRBJ2-1	TRBV14	once	CASSLLAVNNEQFF	TGTGCCAGCAGCCTACTAGCGGTTAACAATGAGCAGTTCTTC
NA	TRBJ2-1	TRBV5-6	NA	CASSLLTGGHNEQFF	TGTGCCAGCAGCTTGTTGACGGGGGGCCACAATGAGCAGTTCTTC
TRBD1	TRBJ2-1	TRBV5-1	NA	CASSLGGQGIGNEQFF	TGCGCCAGCAGCTTGGGGGGACAGGGAATAGGCAATGAGCAGTTCTTC
NA	TRBJ1-1	TRBV2	NA	CASSIRGGTEAFF	TGTGCCAGCAGTATCAGGGGTGGAACTGAAGCTTTCTTT
NA	TRBJ1-3	TRBV5-1	NA	CASSLDPEAGNTIYF	TGCGCCAGCAGCTTGGACCCGGAGGCTGGAAACACCATATATTTT
TRBD2	TRBJ2-7	TRBV9	NA	CASSVATSGGTSAYEQYF	TGTGCCAGCAGCGTAGCTACTAGCGGGGGGACCTCCGCCTACGAGCAGTACTTC
TRBD1	TRBJ1-4	TRBV6-1	once	CASSEGQATNEKLFF	TGTGCCAGCAGTGAGGGACAGGCAACTAATGAAAAACTGTTTTTT
NA	TRBJ1-1	TRBV23-1	NA	CASSLRNRDAFF	TGCGCCAGCAGTCTCAGGAACAGGGACGCTTTCTTT
TRBD1	TRBJ2-2	TRBV7-6	NA	CASSPGQGAHTGELFF	TGTGCCAGCAGCCCCGGACAGGGGGCGCACACCGGGGAGCTGTTTTTT
TRBD2	TRBJ2-7	TRBV4-3	NA	CASSQDPGGLAGGSYEQYF	TGCGCCAGCAGCCAAGATCCAGGGGGACTAGCGGGGGGGTCCTACGAGCAGTACTTC
TRBD1	TRBJ1-1	TRBV29-1	NA	CSVGRQGSNRMAFF	TGCAGCGTTGGCCGACAGGGTTCGAACCGAATGGCTTTCTTT
TRBD1	TRBJ1-1	TRBV7-2	once	CASSTSTGDTEAFF	TGTGCCAGCAGCACCTCGACAGGGGACACTGAAGCTTTCTTT
NA	TRBJ1-3	TRBV25-1	NA	CASSESGRLVPGNTIYF	TGTGCCAGCAGTGAATCCGGCCGCCTGGTGCCTGGAAACACCATATATTTT
NA	TRBJ1-2	TRBV5-6	NA	CASSQDALGNYGYTF	TGTGCCAGCAGTCAGGATGCCCTAGGGAACTATGGCTACACCTTC
NA	TRBJ1-1	TRBV27	NA	CASSPWDGRTEAFF	TGTGCCAGCAGTCCGTGGGACGGGCGAACTGAAGCTTTCTTT
NA	TRBJ1-5	TRBV7-2	NA	CASSLRDSGQPQHF	TGTGCCAGCAGCTTACGGGACTCGGGGCAGCCCCAGCATTTT
TRBD1	TRBJ1-3	TRBV6-1	NA	CASSVQGASGNTIYF	TGTGCCAGCAGTGTACAGGGGGCCTCTGGAAACACCATATATTTT
TRBD1	TRBJ1-2	TRBV6-1	NA	CASSEDRAYGYTF	TGTGCCAGCAGTGAGGACAGGGCCTATGGCTACACCTTC
NA	TRBJ2-5	TRBV7-8	NA	CASSLVTEIQETQYF	TGTGCCAGCAGCTTAGTTACGGAGATCCAAGAGACCCAGTACTTC
NA	TRBJ2-4	TRBV2	NA	CASSAPTGGNIQYF	TGTGCCAGCAGTGCCCCGACGGGTGGGAACATTCAGTACTTC
TRBD1	TRBJ1-5	TRBV2	NA	CASSEDRDENQPQHF	TGTGCCAGCAGCGAAGACAGGGACGAAAATCAGCCCCAGCATTTT
TRBD2	TRBJ2-1	TRBV7-9	NA	CASSTTSDLDNEQFF	TGTGCCAGCAGCACGACTAGCGATTTGGACAATGAGCAGTTCTTC
NA	TRBJ2-7	TRBV6-5	NA	CASSYSPGVYEQYF	TGTGCCAGCAGTTACTCGCCGGGGGTCTACGAGCAGTACTTC
NA	TRBJ2-5	TRBV7-2	once	CASSLGGSGGGTQYF	TGTGCCAGCAGCTTAGGGGGCTCGGGGGGCGGGACCCAGTACTTC
NA	TRBJ1-6	TRBV9	NA	CASSVVDDMFNSPLHF	TGTGCCAGCAGCGTAGTGGACGACATGTTTAATTCACCCCTCCACTTT
NA	TRBJ2-4	TRBV30	NA	CAWSQGGTAKNIQYF	TGTGCCTGGAGCCAAGGGGGGACAGCGAAAAACATTCAGTACTTC
NA	TRBJ2-7	TRBV7-2	NA	CASSLDPGVGYEQYF	TGTGCCAGCAGCTTAGACCCGGGGGTGGGTTACGAGCAGTACTTC
NA	TRBJ2-7	TRBV2	NA	CASSLDTPPYEQYF	TGTGCCAGCAGTCTTGATACGCCCCCCTACGAGCAGTACTTC
TRBD1	TRBJ1-2	TRBV6-5	NA	CASSNDRGILYGYTF	TGTGCCAGCAGTAACGACAGGGGTATCCTCTATGGCTACACCTTC